These T cell receptor beta chains were read from a single sample in a study of shared T cell receptors in the human thymus. Assay: immunoSEQ multiplex PCR; the TCRdb copy retains only in-frame clones and omits some. The sample includes about 400,000 clones, around 95% seen only once; the top ten take approximately 0.02%. Sequencing was done on a sample of thymocytes. Every receptor here comes from a human donor. The CDR3 runs from the conserved cysteine through the conserved F or W. D genes are given only for firm matches. A row's size may be missing; if present it is once, few, many or a size class.

D: .
J: TRBJ2-3
V: TRBV4-3
size: .
CDR3: CASSRSRNITDTQYF
DNA: TGCGCCAGCAGCCGATCTAGGAATATCACAGATACGCAGTATTTT

D: .
J: TRBJ2-1
V: TRBV4-1
size: .
CDR3: CASSPVYSYNEQFF
DNA: TGCGCCAGCAGCCCGGTCTATTCCTACAATGAGCAGTTCTTC

D: TRBD1
J: TRBJ2-7
V: TRBV6-1
size: .
CDR3: CATGQGREYEQYF
DNA: TGTGCCACCGGACAGGGTCGGGAGTACGAGCAGTACTTC

D: .
J: TRBJ2-3
V: TRBV13
size: .
CDR3: CASSLSWAGGITDTQYF
DNA: TGTGCCAGCAGCTTATCCTGGGCCGGCGGAATCACAGATACGCAGTATTTT

D: .
J: TRBJ2-7
V: TRBV10-2
size: .
CDR3: CASTPQVRGPNEQYF
DNA: TGCGCCAGCACCCCCCAAGTCCGGGGCCCCAACGAGCAGTACTTC

D: .
J: TRBJ2-7
V: TRBV27
size: .
CDR3: CASSLDHTALDRTPYEQYF
DNA: TGTGCCAGCAGTTTAGATCATACGGCCCTCGACAGGACACCCTACGAGCAGTACTTC

D: .
J: TRBJ1-5
V: TRBV18
size: once
CDR3: CASSPGGDQPQHF
DNA: TGTGCCAGCTCACCAGGGGGCGATCAGCCCCAGCATTTT

D: TRBD1
J: TRBJ2-1
V: TRBV2
size: .
CDR3: CASREGGTGLNNEQFF
DNA: TGTGCCAGCAGGGAGGGAGGGACAGGGCTTAACAATGAGCAGTTCTTC

D: .
J: TRBJ2-5
V: TRBV7-3
size: .
CDR3: CASSLRQQETQYF
DNA: TGTGCCAGCAGCCTGAGACAGCAAGAGACCCAGTACTTC

D: TRBD2
J: TRBJ2-7
V: TRBV6-4
size: once
CDR3: CASSDLELAARSLYEQYF
DNA: TGTGCCAGCAGTGACCTGGAACTAGCGGCCAGGTCTCTTTACGAGCAGTACTTC

D: TRBD2
J: TRBJ2-3
V: TRBV7-3
size: .
CDR3: CASSSEGLAGGADTQYF
DNA: TGTGCCAGCAGCTCTGAGGGACTAGCGGGAGGCGCAGATACGCAGTATTTT

D: .
J: TRBJ2-7
V: TRBV12-5
size: .
CDR3: CASGGMGWTYEQYF
DNA: TGTGCTAGTGGCGGGATGGGGTGGACCTACGAGCAGTACTTC

D: .
J: TRBJ2-1
V: TRBV2
size: .
CDR3: CASSGTLAVTYNEQFF
DNA: TGTGCCTCTAGTGGGACCTTAGCAGTAACCTACAATGAGCAGTTCTTC

D: TRBD2
J: TRBJ2-3
V: TRBV28
size: .
CDR3: CASSLYGTSGRYTDTQYF
DNA: TGTGCCAGCAGTTTATATGGGACTAGCGGGAGGTACACAGATACGCAGTATTTT

D: TRBD2
J: TRBJ2-3
V: TRBV7-2
size: .
CDR3: CASSLQGVAGAGCTDTQYF
DNA: TGTGCCAGCAGCTTACAGGGGGTAGCGGGAGCAGGGTGCACAGATACGCAGTATTTT

D: TRBD1
J: TRBJ2-2
V: TRBV7-9
size: once
CDR3: CASSFSRQGKNTGELFF
DNA: TGTGCCAGCAGCTTCTCCAGACAGGGCAAGAACACCGGGGAGCTGTTTTTT

D: TRBD1
J: TRBJ2-2
V: TRBV23-1
size: .
CDR3: CASSQSIGGQETGTGELFF
DNA: TGCGCCAGCAGTCAATCGATCGGGGGACAGGAGACAGGGACCGGGGAGCTGTTTTTT

D: TRBD1
J: TRBJ2-7
V: TRBV27
size: .
CDR3: CASSFTGTGAYEQYF
DNA: TGTGCCAGCAGCTTTACCGGGACAGGGGCCTACGAGCAGTACTTC

D: .
J: TRBJ1-2
V: TRBV2
size: .
CDR3: CASSAMVSTGIYGYTF
DNA: TGTGCCAGCAGTGCAATGGTTAGTACAGGTATCTATGGCTACACCTTC

D: TRBD1
J: TRBJ1-2
V: TRBV27
size: .
CDR3: CASSSRDRGVYGYTF
DNA: TGTGCCAGCAGTTCCCGGGACAGGGGTGTCTATGGCTACACCTTC

D: TRBD2
J: TRBJ2-5
V: TRBV19
size: .
CDR3: CASSILPEAGGHQETQYF
DNA: TGTGCCAGTAGTATTCTTCCTGAAGCGGGAGGCCACCAAGAGACCCAGTACTTC

D: TRBD1
J: TRBJ2-7
V: TRBV30
size: .
CDR3: CAWSLPKGTGGEQYF
DNA: TGTGCCTGGAGTCTCCCTAAAGGGACAGGGGGCGAGCAGTACTTC

D: TRBD1
J: TRBJ2-7
V: TRBV7-9
size: .
CDR3: CASSLDRGAYEQYF
DNA: TGTGCCAGCAGCTTAGACAGGGGGGCGTACGAGCAGTACTTC

D: .
J: TRBJ2-2
V: TRBV7-9
size: .
CDR3: CASSLGGGTGELFF
DNA: TGTGCCAGCAGCTTGGGCGGCGGGACCGGGGAGCTGTTTTTT

D: TRBD1
J: TRBJ2-7
V: TRBV7-2
size: once
CDR3: CASRLTPGTATYEQYF
DNA: TGTGCCAGCAGACTCACACCCGGGACAGCAACCTACGAGCAGTACTTC

D: .
J: TRBJ2-7
V: TRBV2
size: .
CDR3: CASRGRSSYEQYF
DNA: TGTGCCAGCAGGGGACGCTCCTCCTACGAGCAGTACTTC

D: TRBD2
J: TRBJ2-1
V: TRBV5-4
size: .
CDR3: CASSLDRTSNEQFF
DNA: TGTGCCAGCAGCTTGGACCGGACTAGCAATGAGCAGTTCTTC

D: .
J: TRBJ2-4
V: TRBV23-1
size: .
CDR3: CASSQEARGKNIQYF
DNA: TGCGCCAGCAGTCAGGAGGCCAGGGGCAAAAACATTCAGTACTTC

D: TRBD2
J: TRBJ2-3
V: TRBV19
size: .
CDR3: CASHLGGGSGDTQYF
DNA: TGTGCCAGCCACCTGGGCGGGGGTTCAGGGGATACGCAGTATTTT

D: .
J: TRBJ1-3
V: TRBV7-9
size: .
CDR3: CASSPGRRRSGNTIYF
DNA: TGTGCCAGCAGCCCCGGCCGACGGAGGTCTGGAAACACCATATATTTT

D: .
J: TRBJ2-3
V: TRBV11-2
size: .
CDR3: CASSLEGVDGDTQYF
DNA: TGTGCCAGCAGCTTAGAAGGTGTTGACGGGGATACGCAGTATTTT

D: .
J: TRBJ1-1
V: TRBV7-9
size: .
CDR3: CASSLAVRGSCMNTEAFF
DNA: TGTGCCAGCAGCTTAGCTGTCAGGGGTTCTTGCATGAACACTGAAGCTTTCTTT

D: .
J: TRBJ2-1
V: TRBV28
size: .
CDR3: CASSPQSPNEQFF
DNA: TGTGCCAGCAGCCCCCAATCCCCCAATGAGCAGTTCTTC

D: .
J: TRBJ2-5
V: TRBV27
size: .
CDR3: CASSHRAGENQETQYF
DNA: TGTGCCAGCAGTCACAGGGCAGGGGAGAATCAAGAGACCCAGTACTTC

D: .
J: TRBJ1-4
V: TRBV14
size: .
CDR3: CASSQVQQGRNEKLFF
DNA: TGTGCCAGCAGCCAGGTTCAACAGGGAAGGAATGAAAAACTGTTTTTT

D: .
J: TRBJ1-5
V: TRBV5-8
size: .
CDR3: CASSLGGHRSNQPQHF
DNA: TGTGCCAGCAGCTTGGGTGGACACAGGAGCAATCAGCCCCAGCATTTT

D: .
J: TRBJ2-3
V: TRBV27
size: .
CDR3: CASSLGHRTDTQYF
DNA: TGTGCCAGCAGTTTAGGGCATCGCACAGATACGCAGTATTTT

D: TRBD2
J: TRBJ2-1
V: TRBV5-4
size: .
CDR3: CASSLAPGTIKFF
DNA: TGTGCCAGCAGCTTGGCCCCCGGGACTATAAAGTTCTTC

D: .
J: TRBJ1-2
V: TRBV7-6
size: .
CDR3: CASSLVGGLGKNNYGYTF
DNA: TGTGCCAGCAGCTTAGTTGGGGGCCTTGGCAAGAATAACTATGGCTACACCTTC

D: TRBD2
J: TRBJ2-7
V: TRBV30
size: .
CDR3: CAWSALITPRRGGEREMTYEQYF
DNA: TGTGCCTGGAGTGCCCTTATAACCCCGCGACGCGGGGGGGAGCGGGAGATGACATACGAGCAGTACTTC

D: .
J: TRBJ1-4
V: TRBV5-4
size: .
CDR3: CASSPARGIGEKLFF
DNA: TGTGCCAGCAGCCCTGCCCGGGGCATAGGCGAAAAACTGTTTTTT

D: .
J: TRBJ2-1
V: TRBV7-9
size: .
CDR3: CASSDGGRAPSNEQFF
DNA: TGTGCCAGCAGCGACGGGGGCCGGGCCCCTAGCAATGAGCAGTTCTTC

D: .
J: TRBJ2-1
V: TRBV10-1
size: .
CDR3: CASSENGPIIARRRNEQFF
DNA: TGCGCCAGCAGTGAAAATGGGCCGATAATCGCGCGAAGACGCAATGAGCAGTTCTTC

D: .
J: TRBJ2-7
V: TRBV5-8
size: .
CDR3: CASSHTGTYEQYF
DNA: TGTGCCAGCAGCCACACCGGTACCTACGAGCAGTACTTC

D: .
J: TRBJ2-3
V: TRBV5-5
size: .
CDR3: CASSLGDRDFTDTQYF
DNA: TGTGCCAGCAGCTTGGGCGACAGGGACTTCACAGATACGCAGTATTTT

D: .
J: TRBJ2-3
V: TRBV19
size: .
CDR3: CASSIGSSSTDTQYF
DNA: TGTGCCAGTAGTATAGGGTCGTCTAGCACAGATACGCAGTATTTT

D: TRBD1
J: TRBJ1-5
V: TRBV6-5
size: .
CDR3: CASSVTGSQPQHF
DNA: TGTGCCAGCAGTGTGACAGGGAGCCAGCCCCAGCATTTT

D: TRBD1
J: TRBJ2-7
V: TRBV20-1
size: .
CDR3: CSADQGAGQYF
DNA: TGCAGTGCTGATCAGGGGGCTGGGCAGTACTTC

D: .
J: TRBJ2-1
V: TRBV19
size: .
CDR3: CASSINRESRVF
DNA: TGTGCCAGTAGTATAAATCGGGAGTCCAGGGTCTTC

D: .
J: TRBJ1-2
V: TRBV30
size: .
CDR3: CAWSSLTVYGYTF
DNA: TGTGCCTGGAGCTCTTTGACCGTTTATGGCTACACCTTC

D: .
J: TRBJ1-1
V: TRBV5-1
size: .
CDR3: CASSAIGDSSRGTEAFF
DNA: TGCGCCAGCAGCGCCATTGGGGACTCATCTAGGGGCACTGAAGCTTTCTTT

D: .
J: TRBJ1-4
V: TRBV5-1
size: once
CDR3: CASSLVGANEKLFF
DNA: TGCGCCAGCAGCTTGGTTGGGGCGAATGAAAAACTGTTTTTT

D: TRBD2
J: TRBJ2-7
V: TRBV29-1
size: .
CDR3: CSVVYLGRPYEQYF
DNA: TGCAGCGTTGTATATCTCGGGAGGCCCTACGAGCAGTACTTC